This TCR beta chain was recovered during a study of response to subunit inactivated influenza vaccine. MiXCR, applied by TCRdb to the RT-PCR reads, yields one record per CDR3 protein. The sample comprises more than 700,000 distinct CDR3 sequences, 20% to 25% of which are singletons, and 10% rests with the top ten. The CDR3 length is 16 residues. Germline values: CDR1 SGHTA, CDR2 FQGNSA. V gave up 0 bases and J gave up 8 bases; unmatched junction bases: 7. The chain joins TRBV7-2 to TRBJ2-3; TRBD2 agrees at 11 bases. The TCR originated in a man aged 50 to 59 who received an inactivated influenza vaccine. The input for sequencing was PBMCs from blood, taken 5 days after vaccination. The CDR3 spells CASSLAGTSGLGTQYF. CDR3 nucleotides: TGTGCCAGCAGCTTAGCAGGGACTAGCGGCCTAGGTACGCAGTATTTT.